This T cell receptor (beta chain) was recovered during a study of T-cell memory formation after mild COVID-19. Study results and caveats: What remained unconfirmed was the SARS-CoV-2 specificity of second-wave clones peaking on day 37. From day 15 to 85, contracting clones were balanced between CD4 and CD8, whereas later expanders leaned toward CD4+.

CDR1 SEHNR and CDR2 FQNEAQ come from the germline V gene (reference sequence). With 1 base removed from V and 3 bases from J, the gap between germline ends came to 7 bases. The CDR3 totals 13 residues. This clonotype was counted between two and nine times. Antigen: not known. Via MiXCR, TCRdb re-called the 5' RACE reads, giving one row per CDR3 protein. The repertoire holds 100,000 or so distinct CDR3 sequences, more than 9.5% seen once, with about 40% in the top ten. The chain has TRBV7-9 and TRBJ2-7; D remains unclear. Sequenced material: PBMCs or a T cell subset sorted from them (not recorded which). This clonotype was sampled from a man aged 18 to 29 who had mild COVID-19 (a few samples of this study predate the infection). Cell type and time point are not known. CDR3 nucleotides: TGTGCCAGCAGCTTAGGACACTACTACGAGCAGTACGTC. This sequence encodes CASSLGHYYEQYV.